These T cell receptor beta chains were read from a single sample in a study of OX40 agonist ivuxolimab in advanced cancers. The assay was immunoSEQ multiplex PCR, and TCRdb's table has in-frame clones only and misses some. The table records around 56,000 clones, roughly 77% of them present only once. This specimen consisted of CD4+ or CD8+ T cells sorted from blood, obtained in a trial of the OX40 agonist ivuxolimab. All receptors come from an adult with an advanced solid tumor such as melanoma, head and neck, liver or kidney cancer. CDR3s leave out the opening cysteine and the closing phenylalanine or tryptophan.

V gene: TRBV5-1
J gene: TRBJ1-4
CDR3 protein: ASSWTGNEKLF

V gene: TRBV18
J gene: -
CDR3 protein: ASSPSGGFFAYEQY

V gene: TRBV27
J gene: TRBJ2-7
CDR3 protein: ASSWQTSGNYEQY

V gene: TRBV6-5
J gene: TRBJ1-1
CDR3 protein: ASHSGGLFAF

V gene: TRBV19
J gene: TRBJ2-1
CDR3 protein: ASSLGLAGVNNEQF

V gene: TRBV6-6
J gene: TRBJ2-3
CDR3 protein: ASSYSGSSGTDTQY

V gene: TRBV18
J gene: -
CDR3 protein: ASSPGTGTTYEQY

V gene: TRBV5-1
J gene: TRBJ2-5
CDR3 protein: ASRTGTLQETQY

V gene: TRBV9
J gene: TRBJ2-2
CDR3 protein: ASSVDPGQGALTGELF

V gene: TRBV5-1
J gene: TRBJ2-7
CDR3 protein: ASSATPGLAVTIYEQY

V gene: TRBV5-1
J gene: TRBJ1-4
CDR3 protein: ASSAPMGGLNEKLF

V gene: TRBV10-3
J gene: TRBJ2-5
CDR3 protein: AISKQREAIQETQY

V gene: TRBV4-1
J gene: TRBJ1-4
CDR3 protein: ASSHQGGDSTEKLF

V gene: TRBV14
J gene: TRBJ2-5
CDR3 protein: ASSHTIAGAGETQY

V gene: TRBV28
J gene: TRBJ1-4
CDR3 protein: ASSSWTGYREKLF

V gene: TRBV6-5
J gene: TRBJ1-6
CDR3 protein: ASTASGQNNSPLH

V gene: TRBV6-1
J gene: TRBJ1-5
CDR3 protein: ASSNQGSNQPQH

V gene: TRBV6-6
J gene: TRBJ1-6
CDR3 protein: ASTSRSSYNSPLH

V gene: TRBV10-3
J gene: TRBJ2-2
CDR3 protein: AISWTGNTGELF

V gene: TRBV7-9
J gene: TRBJ2-5
CDR3 protein: ASSPLAGGTWETQY

V gene: TRBV11-1
J gene: TRBJ1-1
CDR3 protein: ASSSGLGTEAF

V gene: TRBV28
J gene: TRBJ2-7
CDR3 protein: ASRVHGAGTYEQY

V gene: TRBV7-9
J gene: TRBJ2-5
CDR3 protein: ASSPEGGAQY

V gene: TRBV2
J gene: TRBJ1-5
CDR3 protein: ATGGTESYSNQPQH

V gene: TRBV5-1
J gene: TRBJ2-3
CDR3 protein: ASSLGKADTQY

V gene: TRBV19
J gene: TRBJ2-1
CDR3 protein: ASSIGLRNEQF

V gene: TRBV30
J gene: TRBJ2-5
CDR3 protein: AWTSRDYLTGTQY

V gene: TRBV15
J gene: TRBJ2-1
CDR3 protein: ATSRERVEF

V gene: TRBV6-5
J gene: TRBJ1-3
CDR3 protein: ASSTLVASGNTIY

V gene: TRBV5-1
J gene: TRBJ2-5
CDR3 protein: ASSLAAQGAMETQY

V gene: TRBV9
J gene: TRBJ1-3
CDR3 protein: ASARGFGNTIY

V gene: TRBV11-2
J gene: TRBJ2-7
CDR3 protein: ASSSAYEQY

V gene: TRBV7-9
J gene: TRBJ1-3
CDR3 protein: ASSGSEGGNTIY

V gene: TRBV2
J gene: TRBJ1-1
CDR3 protein: ASSRDPNTEAF

V gene: TRBV27
J gene: -
CDR3 protein: ASSYGWDSPYEQY

V gene: TRBV27
J gene: TRBJ2-1
CDR3 protein: ASLNEGNEQF

V gene: TRBV6-6
J gene: TRBJ2-7
CDR3 protein: ASRDSYEQY

V gene: TRBV19
J gene: TRBJ1-5
CDR3 protein: ASSRGEGGLGQPQH

V gene: TRBV29-1
J gene: TRBJ2-1
CDR3 protein: SVGPGTPFSYNEQF

V gene: TRBV2
J gene: TRBJ2-2
CDR3 protein: ASKRDLGNTGELF

V gene: TRBV2
J gene: TRBJ1-2
CDR3 protein: ASSAQGAQSYGYT

V gene: TRBV7-6
J gene: TRBJ2-6
CDR3 protein: ASSLVSHSGANVLT

V gene: TRBV19
J gene: TRBJ1-5
CDR3 protein: ASRTLEGQPQH

V gene: TRBV5-4
J gene: TRBJ2-6
CDR3 protein: ASSLAVSSGANVLT

V gene: TRBV6-6
J gene: TRBJ1-3
CDR3 protein: ASSLDRERGNTIY

V gene: TRBV7-9
J gene: TRBJ2-3
CDR3 protein: ASRIQGAADTQY

V gene: TRBV5-1
J gene: TRBJ2-3
CDR3 protein: ASSLAGQGGADTQY

V gene: TRBV19
J gene: TRBJ2-2
CDR3 protein: ASRRQGDTGELF

V gene: TRBV4-1
J gene: TRBJ2-7
CDR3 protein: ASSQSPWSSYEQY

V gene: TRBV19
J gene: TRBJ2-1
CDR3 protein: ASSMAGGVPF

V gene: TRBV7-9
J gene: TRBJ1-2
CDR3 protein: ASSSRTGAGNYGYT

V gene: TRBV10-3
J gene: TRBJ1-5
CDR3 protein: AISPTAEPQH

V gene: TRBV30
J gene: TRBJ2-1
CDR3 protein: AWSGLAGEQF

V gene: TRBV2
J gene: TRBJ2-1
CDR3 protein: ASTTDRYNEQF

V gene: TRBV4-1
J gene: TRBJ2-5
CDR3 protein: ASSLTGGAFSETQY